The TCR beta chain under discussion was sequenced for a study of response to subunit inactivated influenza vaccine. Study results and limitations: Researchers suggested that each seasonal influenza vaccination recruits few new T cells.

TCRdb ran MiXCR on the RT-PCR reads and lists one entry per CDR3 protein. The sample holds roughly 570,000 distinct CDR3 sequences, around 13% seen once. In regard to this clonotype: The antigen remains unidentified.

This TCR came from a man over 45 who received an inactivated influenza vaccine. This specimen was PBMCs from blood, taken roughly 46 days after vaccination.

CDR3 sequence reads: CASSDRVGYGYTF. The DNA of the CDR3 is TGTGCCAGCAGCGACAGGGTGGGGTATGGCTACACCTTC. J is TRBJ1-2 and V is TRBV7-2; 7 positions match TRBD1. V shed 5 bases, J shed 5 bases, and the junction held 5 bases outside the gene matches. This CDR3 is 13 amino acids long. Per germline, CDR1 SGHTA and CDR2 FQGNSA.